The clone carrying this T cell receptor beta chain has more than one count but fewer than ten. Its antigen is not known. Unique molecular identifiers were incorporated when the TCRbeta library was constructed. TCRdb reanalysed the PCR reads using MiXCR and keeps one entry per CDR3 protein. Here the sample spans about 1,000,000 distinct CDR3 sequences, roughly 29% being singletons. This entry is derived from a study of T-cell reconstitution after alpha-beta-depleted transplantation in children. Study-level findings and limits: Alpha-beta T cells about two months after transplant reportedly derived from several hundred expanded graft clones.

The sequencing used PBMCs, mostly from graft donor cells, collected 360 days after TCRalphabeta/CD19-depleted stem cell transplant. The TCR comes from a boy under three years old who had a stem cell transplant for SCID, so the T cells may come from the graft donor.

The CDR3 bases are TGCGCCAGCAGCTTTATTGGTCCGGGTCCCACAGATACGCAGTATTTT. Translating gives CASSFIGPGPTDTQYF. The gene calls are TRBV5-1 and TRBJ2-3; no clear D gene. This CDR3 spans 16 amino acids. Trimming left V 2 bases short and J 2 bases short, with 15 bases between. Per germline, CDR1 SGHRS and CDR2 YFSETQ.